Presented here are 30 T cell receptor beta chains from one specimen sequenced in a study of blood T cell repertoires in COVID-19. The repertoire was sequenced with immunoSEQ multiplex PCR; TCRdb's copy has only in-frame clones and lacks some. The sample has around 120,000 clones, 70% to 80% seen once. The sample comprised peripheral blood. The receptor source for this set is a human donor in a cohort sampled during active COVID-19.

The V and J genes are TRBV7-9 and TRBJ2-3; unclear D gene. Between the trimmed V and J ends, which lost 8 bases and 0 bases, there was a span of 12 bases. Looked up from germline, CDR1 is SEHNR and CDR2 is FQNEAQ (reference sequence). This CDR3 is built from 14 residues. The CDR3, as DNA: TGTGCCAGCGTGAGTCCTGCTAGCACAGATACGCAGTATTTT. It specifies CASVSPASTDTQYF.

This rearrangement joins TRBV5-4 to TRBJ2-7; 9 bases map to TRBD1. V lost 3 bases and J lost 2; bases outside the gene matches: 9. Germline V gene data show CDR1 as SGHNT and CDR2 as YYREEE (reference sequence). The CDR3 length is 16 residues. CDR3 region: CASSSYRDRVAYEQYF. In DNA, the CDR3 is TGTGCCAGCAGCTCCTACCGGGACAGGGTCGCCTACGAGCAGTACTTC.

V gene TRBV11-1 combines with J gene TRBJ2-3; 8 nucleotides line up with TRBD2. CDR1 is SGHAT and CDR2 is FQDESV in the germline V gene (reference sequence). This CDR3 region has 16 residues. J gave up 1 base and V 2 bases, and 5 bases lay outside the gene matches. The CDR3 DNA is TGTGCCAGCAGCTTACTCGGGAGGGCCGGCACAGATACGCAGTATTTT. It yields the protein CASSLLGRAGTDTQYF.

The rearrangement joins TRBV28 to TRBJ2-4; 8 bases fit TRBD2. CDR1 and CDR2 from the germline V gene are MDHEN and SYDVKM. The V segment lost 5 bases and the J segment 9 bases; nucleotides outside the gene matches: 6. The CDR3 sequence is 13 residues long. CDR3 sequence reads: CASSKTSVAIQYF. DNA for the CDR3: TGTGCCAGCAGTAAGACTAGCGTGGCCATTCAGTACTTC.

The chain recombines TRBV4-3 with TRBJ1-2; a weak D match, TRBD1 (5 bases). Trimming pared 1 base from V and 3 bases from J, leaving 15 bases between. The CDR3 is 16 residues long. Germline CDR1 and CDR2: LGHNA and YSLEER. Written as DNA, the CDR3 is TGCGCCAGCAGCCAAGGTTCCGGGGGGTTTGACTATGGCTACACCTTC. Translation: CASSQGSGGFDYGYTF.

V usage is TRBV5-4 and J usage is TRBJ2-7; no clear D. Germline loops: CDR1 SGHNT, CDR2 YYREEE (reference sequence). The ends were cut back, 0 bases at V and 2 bases at J, with 18 bases in the middle. There are 17 residues in the CDR3. The CDR3 reads CASSLGPETGYPYEQYF. CDR3 nucleotides: TGTGCCAGCAGCTTGGGACCCGAAACGGGTTACCCCTACGAGCAGTACTTC. The variable domain in full, with the rest retrieved from reference TRBV5-4 and TRBJ2-7, is ETGVTQSPTHLIKTRGQQVTLRCSSQSGHNTVSWYQQALGQGPQFIFQYYREEENGRGNFPPRFSGLQFPNYSSELNVNALELDDSALYLCASSLGPETGYPYEQYFGPGTRLTVT.

The gene calls are TRBV11-2 and TRBJ2-5; TRBD2 aligns across 11 bases. The ends lost 1 base at V and 1 base at J; junction bases unmatched: 2. CDR1 is SGHAT, CDR2 FQNNGV, per germline. The CDR3 has 16 residues. CDR3 in DNA: TGTGCCAGCAGCTTAGGGGGGACTAGCGGCCAAGAGACCCAGTACTTC. This gives the protein CASSLGGTSGQETQYF.

V and J are TRBV28 and TRBJ2-5; D gene ambiguous. This CDR3 is built from 12 residues. The germline V gene encodes CDR1 MDHEN and CDR2 SYDVKM. With 4 bases removed from V and 6 bases from J, the gap between germline ends came to 9 bases. DNA for the CDR3: TGTGCCAGCAGTTCAGGCTCGAAGACCCAGTACTTC. Amino acids: CASSSGSKTQYF.

CDR3 sequence (DNA): TGTGCCACCAGCAGAGTAAGGACAAGGCCAAACACAGATACGCAGTATTTT. As protein: CATSRVRTRPNTDTQYF. The rearrangement links TRBV15 to TRBJ2-3; D possibly corresponds to TRBD1 (5 bases). CDR1 and CDR2 from the germline V gene are LNHNV and YYDKDF (reference sequence). This CDR3 spans 17 amino acids. V lost 1 base to trimming and J lost 2 bases, with 16 bases between them.

The V call is TRBV30, the J call TRBJ2-2; possible D gene TRBD1, 6 bases. With 7 bases removed from V and 1 base from J, the gap between germline ends came to 13 bases. The CDR3 runs to 14 residues. Germline CDR1 is GTSNPN and CDR2 is SVGIG (reference sequence). The CDR3 spells CASHGQQNTGELFF. In DNA, the CDR3 is TGTGCCTCTCATGGACAGCAGAACACCGGGGAGCTGTTTTTT.

This chain joins TRBV19 and TRBJ1-1; perhaps TRBD1 as D (6 bases). The germline V and J ends were trimmed by 5 bases and 11 bases, with 18 bases remaining between them. CDR1 and CDR2 from the germline V gene are LNHDA and SQIVND (reference sequence). This CDR3 spans 13 amino acids. CDR3 bases: TGTGCCAGTAGTCCTTTCTTCAGGGGAGATGCTTTCTTT. Translation: CASSPFFRGDAFF.

This clone was counted ten times or more. The genes are TRBV7-3 and TRBJ2-7; 9 nucleotides line up with TRBD1. The CDR3 spans 12 residues. V was clipped by 4 bases and J by 8 bases; unmatched bases: 3. Germline values: CDR1 SGHTA, CDR2 FQGTGA. CDR3 sequence: CASSSGQGQQYF. In DNA form, the CDR3 reads TGTGCCAGCAGCTCGGGACAGGGCCAGCAGTACTTC.

The chain uses TRBV7-8 and TRBJ2-5; 11 positions match TRBD1. This CDR3 has 14 amino acids. Trimming cost V 5 bases and J 7 bases; bases outside gene matches: 6. Per the germline V gene, CDR1 is SGHVS and CDR2 is FQNEAQ. The CDR3 DNA is TGTGCCAGCAGCGCCCGGACAGGGGGCAGGACCCAGTACTTC. It is translated as CASSARTGGRTQYF.

The chain uses TRBV7-8 and TRBJ2-7; D may be TRBD2 (6 bases). The V end was cut by 5 bases, the J end by 6 bases, with 17 bases between. Germline CDR1 is SGHVS and CDR2 is FQNEAQ. The CDR3 has 14 residues. The CDR3 here is CASSPLAVQVEQYF. Written as DNA, the CDR3 is TGTGCCAGCAGCCCTTTAGCGGTTCAGGTCGAGCAGTACTTC.

This clone showed up just a few times. The gene calls are TRBV5-1 and TRBJ1-5, with D perhaps matching TRBD1 (5 bases). The germline gives CDR1 SGHRS, CDR2 YFSETQ. The CDR3 has 13 amino acids. V lost 3 bases and J lost 3, with 7 bases in between. The CDR3: CASSSGVNQPQHF. The CDR3, as DNA: TGCGCCAGCAGCTCGGGGGTCAATCAGCCCCAGCATTTT.

The J gene is TRBJ2-3, the V gene TRBV14; D unresolved. The CDR3 consists of 13 residues. Trimming removed 1 base from V and 10 bases from J, with 12 bases in between. Per the germline V gene, CDR1 is SGHDN and CDR2 is FVKESK. The CDR3 here is CASSQGAFKAQYF. DNA for the CDR3: TGTGCCAGCAGCCAAGGGGCCTTCAAGGCGCAGTATTTT.

The CDR3 loop reads CASSQDCPGSNEKLFF. The CDR3 DNA follows: TGTGCCAGCAGCCAAGATTGTCCAGGTTCGAATGAAAAACTGTTTTTT. The V call is TRBV3-1 (or the pseudogene TRBV3-2), the J call TRBJ1-4; unclear D gene. The CDR3 has 16 residues. V lost 0 bases, J lost 5 bases, and 13 bases lay in between. Germline V CDR1 and CDR2: LGHDT, YNNKEL (reference sequence).

V gene TRBV6-1 combines with J gene TRBJ2-1; D is unresolved. V lost 0 bases, J lost 7 bases, and 4 bases lay in between. Germline V lookup: CDR1 MNHNS, CDR2 SASEGT. This CDR3 has 12 residues. The CDR3 sequence: CASSEAFNEQFF. The CDR3 DNA sequence: TGTGCCAGCAGTGAAGCCTTTAATGAGCAGTTCTTC.

The J gene is TRBJ1-1, the V gene TRBV19, with TRBD1 identical over 7 bases. The length of the CDR3 is 14 residues. Germline lookup yields CDR1 LNHDA and CDR2 SQIVND (reference sequence). Trimming cost V 3 bases and J 0 bases; bases outside gene matches: 1. The CDR3 DNA sequence: TGTGCCAGTAGTATGGGACAGATGAACACTGAAGCTTTCTTT. This sequence encodes CASSMGQMNTEAFF.

The V call is TRBV16, the J call TRBJ1-5; 7 bases match TRBD1. V was pared by 7 bases and J by 2 bases, with 2 bases of the junction left unmatched. There are 13 residues in the CDR3. CDR1 is KGHSY and CDR2 is FQNENV in the germline V gene. The CDR3 loop reads CASKGQGNQPQHF. The CDR3 DNA follows: TGTGCCAGCAAAGGACAGGGCAATCAGCCCCAGCATTTT.

The CDR3 here is CASSRRVGQVNEKLFF. Written as DNA, the CDR3 is TGTGCCAGCAGTCGAAGGGTGGGACAGGTTAATGAAAAACTGTTTTTT. The chain combines TRBV2 with TRBJ1-4; 8 positions agree with TRBD1. The germline V gene has CDR1 SNHLY and CDR2 FYNNEI. The V gene end was trimmed by 5 bases and the J gene end by 4 bases; junction bases not matched to a gene: 9. CDR3 length equals 16 residues. The variable domain in full, with the rest retrieved from reference TRBV2 and TRBJ1-4, is EPEVTQTPSHQVTQMGQEVILRCVPISNHLYFYWYRQILGQKVEFLVSFYNNEISEKSEIFDDQFSVERPDGSNFTLKIRSTKLEDSAMYFCASSRRVGQVNEKLFFGSGTQLSVL.

The chain uses TRBV20-1 and TRBJ1-1, with D tentatively TRBD1 (5 bases). The CDR3 covers 11 residues. The germline CDR1 and CDR2 sequences are DFQATT and SNEGSKA (reference sequence). Trimming shortened V by 3 bases and J by 6 bases, and 8 bases separated the two germline ends. DNA for the CDR3: TGCAGTGCTAGTATCAGGGCTGAAGCTTTCTTT. It yields the protein CSASIRAEAFF.

The chain has TRBV4-2 and TRBJ2-3; D is undetermined. The CDR3 covers 15 residues. The germline V and J ends were trimmed by 0 bases and 3 bases, with 10 bases remaining between them. Germline values: CDR1 LGHNA, CDR2 YNFKEQ. In DNA, the CDR3 is TGTGCCAGCAGCCAAGAGTGGGCAAAAACAGATACGCAGTATTTT. This gives the protein CASSQEWAKTDTQYF.

V is TRBV7-2 and J is TRBJ2-7; the D is unclear. Looked up from germline, CDR1 is SGHTA and CDR2 is FQGNSA. The CDR3 is 14 residues long. V gave up 3 bases and J gave up 0 bases, with 9 bases separating them. CDR3 protein: CASSFDTPSYEQYF. CDR3 DNA sequence: TGTGCCAGCAGCTTCGACACCCCCTCCTACGAGCAGTACTTC.

The chain combines TRBV6-2 or TRBV6-3 with TRBJ1-2; 10 bases are shared with TRBD1. Germline values: CDR1 MNHEY, CDR2 SVGEGT. This CDR3 contains 14 residues. Trimming cost V 4 bases and J 7 bases; bases outside gene matches: 6. The CDR3 protein is CASSSRTGGGGYTF. The DNA of the CDR3 is TGTGCCAGCAGTTCCAGGACAGGGGGAGGTGGCTACACCTTC.

The genes are TRBV27 and TRBJ2-1; 16 nucleotides match TRBD2. CDR1 is MNHEY, CDR2 SMNVEV, per germline (reference sequence). The CDR3 loop spans 16 amino acids. The J segment lost 6 bases and the V segment lost 6 bases, leaving 5 bases of the junction unmatched. Written as DNA, the CDR3 is TGTGCCAGCAGGCCGGGGACTAGCGGGAGGGTCAATGAGCAGTTCTTC. The encoded protein is CASRPGTSGRVNEQFF.

The chain joins TRBV6-6 to TRBJ2-3; no clear D gene. Germline CDR1 and CDR2: MNHNY and SVGAGI (reference sequence). Trimming took off 3 bases at V and 6 bases at J, with 10 bases between the two ends. The CDR3 consists of 13 residues. The chain's CDR3 is CASSYTDGDTQYF. CDR3 DNA sequence: TGTGCCAGCAGTTATACCGACGGGGATACGCAGTATTTT.

V usage is TRBV29-1 and J usage is TRBJ1-1; no clear D gene. Trimming took 6 bases from V and 1 from J, leaving 15 bases between them. CDR3 length equals 14 residues. The germline CDR1 and CDR2 sequences are SQVTM and ANQGSEA. In DNA form, the CDR3 reads TGCAGCGTCCCCCGGGAGACGGGGAACACTGAAGCTTTCTTT. Its protein is CSVPRETGNTEAFF.

The chain is built from TRBV27 and TRBJ2-3, with 8 bases that match TRBD2. Germline V gives CDR1 MNHEY, CDR2 SMNVEV (reference sequence). The CDR3 spans 12 residues. Germline trimming cut 6 bases from V and 6 bases from J; bases unmatched to any gene: 2. The CDR3 here is CASSRGGDTQYF. In DNA form, the CDR3 reads TGTGCCAGCAGCCGGGGGGGGGATACGCAGTATTTT.

This rearrangement joins TRBV2 to TRBJ2-7; a weak D match, TRBD2 (6 bases). The CDR3 extends over 15 amino acids. Germline CDR1 SNHLY, CDR2 FYNNEI. With 4 bases removed from V and 3 bases from J, the gap between germline ends came to 16 bases. The CDR3 is CASSAGTAEIYEQYF. The CDR3 DNA reads TGTGCCAGCAGTGCAGGGACTGCGGAGATCTACGAGCAGTACTTC.